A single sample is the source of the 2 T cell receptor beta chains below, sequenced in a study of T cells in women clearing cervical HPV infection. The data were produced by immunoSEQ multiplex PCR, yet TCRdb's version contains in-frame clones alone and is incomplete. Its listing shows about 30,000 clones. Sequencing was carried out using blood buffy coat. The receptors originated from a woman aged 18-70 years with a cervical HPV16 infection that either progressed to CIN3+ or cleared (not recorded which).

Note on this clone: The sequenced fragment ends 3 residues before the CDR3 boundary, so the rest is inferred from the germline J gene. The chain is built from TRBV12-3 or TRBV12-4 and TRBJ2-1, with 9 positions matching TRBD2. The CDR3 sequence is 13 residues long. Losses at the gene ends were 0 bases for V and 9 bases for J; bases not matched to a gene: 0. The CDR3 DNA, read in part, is TGTGCCAGCAGTTTAGCAGCGGGGGGTGAG. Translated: CASSLAAGGE. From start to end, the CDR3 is CASSLAAGGEQFF.

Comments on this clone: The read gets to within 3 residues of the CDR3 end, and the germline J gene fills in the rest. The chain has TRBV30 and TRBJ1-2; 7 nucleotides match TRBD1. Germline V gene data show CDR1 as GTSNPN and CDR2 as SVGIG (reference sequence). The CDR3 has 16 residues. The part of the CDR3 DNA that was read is TGTGCCTGGAGTTTCTTCGTCCGAGACAGGGCCGTGCGC. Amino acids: CAWSFFVRDRAVR. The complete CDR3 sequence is CAWSFFVRDRAVRYTF.